One and the same sample provided the 27 T cell receptor beta chains below, sequenced in a study of blood T cell repertoires in COVID-19. Some clones are missing from TCRdb's copy, which holds only in-frame ones; the method was immunoSEQ multiplex PCR. The data hold fewer than 300,000 clones, with around 87% observed a single time. What was sequenced was peripheral blood. The receptors stem from a woman between 50 and 59 years old with acute or convalescent COVID-19.

The chain joins TRBV9 to TRBJ1-2, with D uncertain. Germline V gene data show CDR1 as SGDLS and CDR2 as YYNGEE. The V end was cut by 3 bases, the J end by 4 bases, with 13 bases between. CDR3 length equals 14 residues. CDR3 loop: CASSAPGVTYGYTF. The CDR3 DNA sequence: TGTGCCAGCAGCGCCCCGGGAGTCACCTATGGCTACACCTTC.

This chain joins TRBV7-3 and TRBJ2-2; tentatively, D is TRBD2 (5 bases). The CDR3 is 15 residues long. Trimming left V 1 base short and J 5 bases short, with 11 bases between. Germline V gene sequence: CDR1 SGHTA, CDR2 FQGTGA. This CDR3 is CASSLNGLGTGELFF. CDR3 sequence (DNA): TGTGCCAGCAGCTTAAATGGACTTGGGACCGGGGAGCTGTTTTTT.

The chain combines TRBV3-1 (or the pseudogene TRBV3-2) with TRBJ1-5; D uncertain. The germline gives CDR1 LGHDT, CDR2 YNNKEL (reference sequence). This CDR3 spans 16 amino acids. Trimming took off 4 bases at V and 4 bases at J, with 17 bases between the two ends. The CDR3 protein is CASSPKAPGGNQPQHF. The CDR3, as DNA: TGTGCCAGCAGCCCGAAGGCACCGGGAGGTAATCAGCCCCAGCATTTT.

This chain uses TRBV7-9 with TRBJ2-7, with TRBD1 as a possible D gene (5 bases). The CDR3 runs to 14 residues. The V gene lost 0 bases and the J gene lost 4 bases, with 10 bases spanning the gap. Germline values: CDR1 SEHNR, CDR2 FQNEAQ (reference sequence). The CDR3 spells CASSLARGPYEQYF. The CDR3 DNA reads TGTGCCAGCAGCTTAGCAAGGGGCCCATACGAGCAGTACTTC.

The chain joins TRBV29-1 to TRBJ2-3; 7 bases fit TRBD1. CDR3 length: 14 residues. V was clipped by 7 bases and J by 4 bases; unmatched bases: 11. CDR1 and CDR2 (germline): SQVTM, ANQGSEA. The CDR3 DNA reads as TGCAGCGCTGGGTTCGACAGGGCGGCAGATACGCAGTATTTT. Translating it yields CSAGFDRAADTQYF.

This clone was observed a single time. The rearrangement uses TRBV4-2 and TRBJ1-4; possible D gene TRBD1, 5 bases. V was trimmed by 4 bases and J by 1 base, leaving 16 bases between them. This CDR3 has 17 residues. Germline V gene sequence: CDR1 LGHNA, CDR2 YNFKEQ. The CDR3 region is CASSPQVGRLTNEKLFF. For the CDR3, the DNA is TGTGCCAGCAGCCCACAGGTTGGGAGGCTAACTAATGAAAAACTGTTTTTT.

The genes are TRBV19 and TRBJ2-2, with 8 positions matching TRBD2. V shed 3 bases and J 0 bases; nucleotides not matched to a gene: 12. This CDR3 region has 19 residues. From germline, CDR1 is LNHDA and CDR2 SQIVND (reference sequence). CDR3 residues: CASSIPSGLAVPNTGELFF. CDR3 bases: TGTGCCAGTAGTATTCCCTCCGGACTAGCAGTACCGAACACCGGGGAGCTGTTTTTT.

V and J are TRBV28 and TRBJ1-1, with D perhaps matching TRBD1 (6 bases). With 8 bases removed from V and 8 bases from J, the gap between germline ends came to 21 bases. The CDR3 spans 14 residues. Germline V gives CDR1 MDHEN, CDR2 SYDVKM. Written as DNA, the CDR3 is TGTGCCAGCGCCACAGGGCGGTGGGGGGGGGAAGCTTTCTTT. Protein: CASATGRWGGEAFF.

This clone has just a few counts. The chain links TRBV5-5 to TRBJ1-4, with D hard to call. The CDR3 has 13 amino acids. The germline V gene has CDR1 SGHKS and CDR2 YYEKEE (reference sequence). Trimming pared 1 base from V and 7 bases from J, leaving 8 bases between. CDR3 region: CASSLREAEKLFF. Here the CDR3 DNA reads TGTGCCAGCAGCTTGAGAGAGGCTGAAAAACTGTTTTTT.

The chain recombines TRBV5-6 with TRBJ1-3; D may be TRBD1 (5 bases). CDR3 length equals 13 residues. Germline CDR1 reads SGHDT; CDR2 reads YYEEEE. V was clipped by 4 bases and J by 9 bases, with 14 bases between them. CDR3 sequence reads: CASSLGPQGTIYF. DNA for the CDR3: TGTGCCAGCAGCCTGGGCCCCCAGGGCACCATATATTTT.

The V call is TRBV9, the J call TRBJ1-6, with TRBD1 matching 7 bases. The CDR3 is 14 residues long. V gave up 3 bases and J gave up 10 bases; unmatched junction bases: 7. Germline V gives CDR1 SGDLS, CDR2 YYNGEE. The DNA of the CDR3 is TGTGCCAGCAGCGGGACAGGCCCGGGGTCACCCCTCCACTTT. Translated: CASSGTGPGSPLHF.

The gene calls are TRBV6-2 or TRBV6-3 and TRBJ2-7; D not certain. The CDR3 has 15 amino acids. Germline assignment: CDR1 MNHEY and CDR2 SVGEGT. Trimming left V 0 bases short and J 0 bases short, with 9 bases between. The CDR3 DNA is TGTGCCAGCAGTTACTCGAACAGATCCTCCTACGAGCAGTACTTC. The encoded protein is CASSYSNRSSYEQYF.

This chain connects TRBV7-9 to TRBJ2-1; 7 bases fit TRBD1. Germline assignment: CDR1 SEHNR and CDR2 FQNEAQ (reference sequence). This CDR3 spans 14 amino acids. V gave up 3 bases and J gave up 4 bases; unmatched junction bases: 3. The CDR3 protein is CASSFEGAYNEQFF. Written as DNA, the CDR3 is TGTGCCAGCAGCTTTGAGGGGGCATACAATGAGCAGTTCTTC.

The chain uses TRBV6-6 and TRBJ1-3, with TRBD1 identical over 7 bases. V shed 6 bases and J 3 bases; nucleotides not matched to a gene: 8. The CDR3 has 15 residues. Germline V gene sequence: CDR1 MNHNY, CDR2 SVGAGI (reference sequence). CDR3 DNA sequence: TGTGCCAGCAGAACTGAGGGGGCTGATGGAAACACCATATATTTT. It encodes CASRTEGADGNTIYF.

This clone was detected only a few times. This chain links TRBV2 with TRBJ1-2, with unresolved D. In germline, CDR1 is SNHLY, CDR2 FYNNEI. This CDR3 comprises 14 residues. Trimming left V 1 base short and J 4 bases short, with 10 bases between. The CDR3 reads CASSEGGGAYGYTF. CDR3 bases: TGTGCCAGCAGTGAAGGTGGCGGAGCCTATGGCTACACCTTC.

V gene TRBV28 combines with J gene TRBJ2-5; possible D gene TRBD2, 6 bases. Trimming cost V 3 bases and J 1 base, with 9 bases left between them. The CDR3 covers 14 residues. The germline V gene encodes CDR1 MDHEN and CDR2 SYDVKM. CDR3 nucleotides: TGTGCCAGCAGTTTGTACGGGGGCCAAGAGACCCAGTACTTC. Its translation is CASSLYGGQETQYF.

CDR3 sequence (DNA): TGTGCCATCAGTGGAGGTGACAATCAGCCCCAGCATTTT. This encodes CAISGGDNQPQHF. The chain employs TRBV10-3 and TRBJ1-5, with D unclear. The CDR3 is made up of 13 amino acids. The V and J ends lost 4 bases and 3 bases respectively, with 7 bases between them. From germline, CDR1 is ENHRY and CDR2 SYGVKD.

The rearrangement uses TRBV7-2 and TRBJ2-1, with TRBD1 identical over 7 bases. The V segment lost 5 bases and the J segment 8 bases; nucleotides outside the gene matches: 6. The CDR3 runs to 13 residues. Germline V CDR1 and CDR2: SGHTA, FQGNSA. CDR3 residues: CASSANRGDEQFF. The DNA for the CDR3 is TGTGCCAGCAGCGCTAACAGGGGTGATGAGCAGTTCTTC.

The rearrangement links TRBV11-2 to TRBJ2-7; 9 bases agree with TRBD1. Germline V CDR1 and CDR2: SGHAT, FQNNGV. Losses at the gene ends were 5 bases for V and 12 bases for J; bases not matched to a gene: 5. The length of the CDR3 is 11 residues. This chain's CDR3 is CASSLGQGPYF. CDR3 bases: TGTGCCAGCAGCCTCGGACAGGGGCCGTACTTC.

V is TRBV7-3 and J is TRBJ1-6; D call uncertain. The CDR3 runs 15 residues. The germline gives CDR1 SGHTA, CDR2 FQGTGA. Trimming shortened V by 4 bases and J by 7 bases, and 14 bases separated the two germline ends. DNA for the CDR3: TGTGCCAGCAGCTCTGGACTCGGAACAAATTCACCCCTCCACTTT. Translating it yields CASSSGLGTNSPLHF.

The chain is built from TRBV25-1 and TRBJ1-2; 9 bases line up with TRBD1. Germline V gene sequence: CDR1 MGHDK, CDR2 SYGVNS. This CDR3 is 13 amino acids long. The junction had 6 bases not matched to a gene; V was cut back by 8 bases and J by 5 bases. The CDR3 sequence: CASQTGGGYGYTF. The CDR3, as DNA: TGTGCCAGCCAAACAGGGGGCGGTTATGGCTACACCTTC.

The CDR3 DNA follows: TGTGCCAGCAGCCCAGGGACCTACGAGCAGTACTTC. It is translated as CASSPGTYEQYF. The chain has TRBV7-8 and TRBJ2-7, with D maybe TRBD1 (5 bases). The CDR3 is 12 amino acids. V lost 5 bases and J lost 2, with 7 bases in between. CDR1 SGHVS and CDR2 FQNEAQ come from the germline V gene.

The chain carries TRBV5-5 and TRBJ2-1; the match to TRBD2 covers 13 bases. The V gene's germline CDR1 is SGHKS and CDR2 YYEKEE (reference sequence). The CDR3 sequence is 18 residues long. The V gene end was trimmed by 4 bases and the J gene end by 0 bases; junction bases not matched to a gene: 7. CDR3 in amino acids: CASSRGLAGTSSYNEQFF. The CDR3 nucleotides read TGTGCCAGCAGCCGGGGACTAGCGGGGACGAGCTCCTACAATGAGCAGTTCTTC.

The chain uses TRBV7-2 and TRBJ2-5, with 7 bases matching TRBD2. The CDR3 sequence is 14 residues long. V lost 5 bases and J lost 5; bases outside the gene matches: 8. Germline lookup yields CDR1 SGHTA and CDR2 FQGNSA. The CDR3 here is CASSPGRAWETQYF. DNA for the CDR3: TGTGCCAGCAGCCCGGGGAGGGCCTGGGAGACCCAGTACTTC.

The chain uses TRBV11-3 and TRBJ2-1, with TRBD1 matching over 9 bases. This CDR3 has 18 amino acids. V was pared by 5 bases and J by 5 bases, with 16 bases of the junction left unmatched. Germline V gene sequence: CDR1 SGHNT, CDR2 YENEEA. CDR3 protein: CASSLLPLGTGSNNEQFF. The DNA of the CDR3 is TGTGCCAGCAGCCTGCTCCCCTTAGGGACAGGGAGCAACAATGAGCAGTTCTTC.

This clone was detected only a few times. The chain joins TRBV19 to TRBJ1-2; D perhaps matches TRBD1 (6 bases). The V and J ends lost 3 bases and 5 bases respectively, with 7 bases between them. In germline, CDR1 is LNHDA, CDR2 SQIVND (reference sequence). This CDR3 is 12 amino acids long. CDR3 residues: CASSMQGYGYTF. The CDR3, as DNA: TGTGCCAGTAGTATGCAGGGGTATGGCTACACCTTC.

The chain combines TRBV6-5 with TRBJ1-4; 7 nucleotides align to TRBD1. V shed 0 bases and J 6 bases; nucleotides not matched to a gene: 1. CDR1 is MNHEY, CDR2 SVGAGI, per germline. The CDR3 consists of 14 residues. CDR3 DNA sequence: TGTGCCAGCAGTTACTCCGGGACAGATGAAAAACTGTTTTTT. This encodes CASSYSGTDEKLFF.